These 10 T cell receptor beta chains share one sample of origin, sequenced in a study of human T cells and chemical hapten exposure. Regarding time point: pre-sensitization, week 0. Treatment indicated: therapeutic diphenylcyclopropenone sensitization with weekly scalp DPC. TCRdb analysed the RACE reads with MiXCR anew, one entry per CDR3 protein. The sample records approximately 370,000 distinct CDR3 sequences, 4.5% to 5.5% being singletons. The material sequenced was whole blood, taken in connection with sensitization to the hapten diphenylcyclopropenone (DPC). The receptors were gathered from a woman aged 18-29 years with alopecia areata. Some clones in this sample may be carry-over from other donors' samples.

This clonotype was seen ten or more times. In DNA, the CDR3 is TGTGCCAGCAGCCAATTCCGGGGGGGTAGCACAGATACGCAGTATTTT. The encoded protein is CASSQFRGGSTDTQYF. The J gene is TRBJ2-3, the V gene TRBV4-2; 8 positions match TRBD2. Germline values: CDR1 LGHNA, CDR2 YNFKEQ. The CDR3 covers 16 residues. After removal of 2 bases from V and 0 bases from J, the junction contained 4 bases not matched to a gene.

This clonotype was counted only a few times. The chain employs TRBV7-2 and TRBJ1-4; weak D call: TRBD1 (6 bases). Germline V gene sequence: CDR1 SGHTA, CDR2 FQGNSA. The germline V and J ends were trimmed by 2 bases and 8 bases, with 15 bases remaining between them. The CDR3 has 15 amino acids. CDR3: CASSLRAGAGEKLFF. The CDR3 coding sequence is TGTGCCAGCAGCTTAAGAGCAGGGGCTGGGGAAAAACTGTTTTTT. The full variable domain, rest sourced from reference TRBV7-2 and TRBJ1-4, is GAGVSQSPSNKVTEKGKDVELRCDPISGHTALYWYRQSLGQGLEFLIYFQGNSAPDKSGLPSDRFSAERTGGSVSTLTIQRTQQEDSAVYLCASSLRAGAGEKLFFGSGTQLSVL.

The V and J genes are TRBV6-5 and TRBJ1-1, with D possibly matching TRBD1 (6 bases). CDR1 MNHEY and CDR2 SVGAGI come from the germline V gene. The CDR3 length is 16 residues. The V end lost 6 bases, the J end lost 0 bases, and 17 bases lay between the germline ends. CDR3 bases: TGTGCCAGCAGACCCACGGGGGCGCGTATGAACACTGAAGCTTTCTTT. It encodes CASRPTGARMNTEAFF.

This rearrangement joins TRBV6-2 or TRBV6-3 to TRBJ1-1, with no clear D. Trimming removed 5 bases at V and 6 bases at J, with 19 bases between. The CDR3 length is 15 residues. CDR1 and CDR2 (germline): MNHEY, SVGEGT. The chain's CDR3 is CASSQSGWMGAEAFF. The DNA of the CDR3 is TGTGCCAGCAGTCAAAGTGGGTGGATGGGCGCTGAAGCTTTCTTT.

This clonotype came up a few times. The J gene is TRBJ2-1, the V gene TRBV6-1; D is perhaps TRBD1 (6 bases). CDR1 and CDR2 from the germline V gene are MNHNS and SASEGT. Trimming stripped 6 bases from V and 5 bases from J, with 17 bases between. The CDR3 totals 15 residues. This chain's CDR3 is CASSAGQTRNNEQFF. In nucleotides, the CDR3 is TGTGCCAGCAGCGCCGGACAGACCAGAAACAATGAGCAGTTCTTC.

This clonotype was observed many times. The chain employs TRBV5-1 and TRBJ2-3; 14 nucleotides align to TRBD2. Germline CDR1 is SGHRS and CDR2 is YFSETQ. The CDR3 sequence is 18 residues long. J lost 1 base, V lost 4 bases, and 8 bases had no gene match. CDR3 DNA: TGCGCCAGCAGCCCGGGACTAGCGGGAGAGACCCGCACAGATACGCAGTATTTT. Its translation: CASSPGLAGETRTDTQYF.

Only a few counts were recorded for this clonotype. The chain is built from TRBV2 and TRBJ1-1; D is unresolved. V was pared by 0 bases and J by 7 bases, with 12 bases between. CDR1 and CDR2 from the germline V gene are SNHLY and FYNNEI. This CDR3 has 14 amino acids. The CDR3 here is CASSEAPETGEAFF. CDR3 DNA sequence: TGTGCCAGCAGTGAAGCCCCGGAGACCGGTGAAGCTTTCTTT.

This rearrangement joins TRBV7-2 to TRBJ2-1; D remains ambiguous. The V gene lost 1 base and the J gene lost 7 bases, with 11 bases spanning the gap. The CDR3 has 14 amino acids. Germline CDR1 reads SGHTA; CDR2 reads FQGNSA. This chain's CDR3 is CASSLGWAANEQFF. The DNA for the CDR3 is TGTGCCAGCAGCTTAGGGTGGGCGGCAAATGAGCAGTTCTTC.

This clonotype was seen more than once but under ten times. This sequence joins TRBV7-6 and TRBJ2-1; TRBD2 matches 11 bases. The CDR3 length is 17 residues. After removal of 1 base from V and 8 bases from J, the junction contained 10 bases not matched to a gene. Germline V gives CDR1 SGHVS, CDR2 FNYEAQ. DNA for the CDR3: TGTGCCAGCAGCTTAGTAGGTGGGCTAGCGGGGGGTGATGAGCAGTTCTTC. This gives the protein CASSLVGGLAGGDEQFF.

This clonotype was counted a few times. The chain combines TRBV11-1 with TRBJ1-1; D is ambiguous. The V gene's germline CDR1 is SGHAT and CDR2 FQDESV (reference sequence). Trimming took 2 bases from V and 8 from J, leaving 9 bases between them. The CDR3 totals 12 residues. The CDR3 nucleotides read TGTGCCAGCAGCTTATTATTCCAGGAAGCTTTCTTT. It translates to CASSLLFQEAFF.